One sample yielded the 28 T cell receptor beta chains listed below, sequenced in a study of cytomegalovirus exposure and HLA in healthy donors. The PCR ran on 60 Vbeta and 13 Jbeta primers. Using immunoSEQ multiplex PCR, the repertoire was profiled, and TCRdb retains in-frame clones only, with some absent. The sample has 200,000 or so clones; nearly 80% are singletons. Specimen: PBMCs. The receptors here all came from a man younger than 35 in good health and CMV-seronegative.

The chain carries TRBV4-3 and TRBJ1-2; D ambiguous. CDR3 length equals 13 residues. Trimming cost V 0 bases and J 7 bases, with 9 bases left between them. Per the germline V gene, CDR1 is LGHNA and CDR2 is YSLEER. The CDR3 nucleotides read TGCGCCAGCAGCCAAGAGGCAGAGGGTGGCTACACCTTC. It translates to CASSQEAEGGYTF.

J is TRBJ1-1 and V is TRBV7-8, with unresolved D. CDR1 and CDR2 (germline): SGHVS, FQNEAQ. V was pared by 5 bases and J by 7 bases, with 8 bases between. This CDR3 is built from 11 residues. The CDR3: CASSPSIEAFF. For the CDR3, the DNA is TGTGCCAGCAGCCCTAGTATTGAAGCTTTCTTT. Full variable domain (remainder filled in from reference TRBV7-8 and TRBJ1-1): GAGVSQSPRYKVAKRGQDVALRCDPISGHVSLFWYQQALGQGPEFLTYFQNEAQLDKSGLPSDRFFAERPEGSVSTLKIQRTQQEDSAVYLCASSPSIEAFFGQGTRLTVV.

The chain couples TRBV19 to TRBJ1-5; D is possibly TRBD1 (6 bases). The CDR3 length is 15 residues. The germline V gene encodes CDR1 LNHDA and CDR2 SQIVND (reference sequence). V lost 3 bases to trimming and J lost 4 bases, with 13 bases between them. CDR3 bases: TGTGCCAGTAGTATGTCATACAGGGTGAATCAGCCCCAGCATTTT. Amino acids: CASSMSYRVNQPQHF. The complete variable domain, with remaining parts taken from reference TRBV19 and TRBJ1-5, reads DGGITQSPKYLFRKEGQNVTLSCEQNLNHDAMYWYRQDPGQGLRLIYYSQIVNDFQKGDIAEGYSVSREKKESFPLTVTSAQKNPTAFYLCASSMSYRVNQPQHFGDGTRLSIL.

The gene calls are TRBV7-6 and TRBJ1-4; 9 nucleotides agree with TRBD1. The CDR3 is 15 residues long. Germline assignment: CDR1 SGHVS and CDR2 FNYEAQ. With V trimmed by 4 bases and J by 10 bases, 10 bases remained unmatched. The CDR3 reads CASSSLRDREAKLFF. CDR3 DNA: TGTGCCAGCAGCTCCCTACGGGACAGGGAGGCAAAACTGTTTTTT.

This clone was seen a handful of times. In DNA, the CDR3 is TGTGCCACCTTACAACAGGGTTCCACAGATACGCAGTATTTT. Translation: CATLQQGSTDTQYF. The V gene is TRBV10-3, the J gene TRBJ2-3; D perhaps matches TRBD1 (6 bases). Per germline, CDR1 ENHRY and CDR2 SYGVKD. This CDR3 has 14 residues. The V and J ends lost 10 bases and 2 bases respectively, with 16 bases between them.

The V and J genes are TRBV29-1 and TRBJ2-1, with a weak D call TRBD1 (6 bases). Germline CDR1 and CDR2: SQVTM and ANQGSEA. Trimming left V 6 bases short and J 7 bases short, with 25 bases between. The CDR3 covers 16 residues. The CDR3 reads CSVASLTGPTANEQFF. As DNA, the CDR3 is TGCAGCGTGGCATCGTTGACAGGACCCACGGCTAATGAGCAGTTCTTC.

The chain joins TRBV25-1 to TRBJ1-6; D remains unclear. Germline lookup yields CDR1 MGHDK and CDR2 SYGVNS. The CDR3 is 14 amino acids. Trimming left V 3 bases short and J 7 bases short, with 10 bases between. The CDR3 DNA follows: TGTGCCAGCAGTGAGGGCAGCTCCAATTCACCCCTCCACTTT. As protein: CASSEGSSNSPLHF.

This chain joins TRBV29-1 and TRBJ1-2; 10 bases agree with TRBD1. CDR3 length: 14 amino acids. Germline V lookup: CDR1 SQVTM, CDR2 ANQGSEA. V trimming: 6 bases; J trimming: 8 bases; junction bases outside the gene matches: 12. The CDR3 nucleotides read TGCAGCGTAACCCGGGACAGGGGACTCGAAGGCTACACCTTC. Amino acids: CSVTRDRGLEGYTF.

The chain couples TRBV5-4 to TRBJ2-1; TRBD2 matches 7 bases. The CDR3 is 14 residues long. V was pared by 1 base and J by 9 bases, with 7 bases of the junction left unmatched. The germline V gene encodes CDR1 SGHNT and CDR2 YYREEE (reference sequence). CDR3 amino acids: CASSLLAGVGEQFF. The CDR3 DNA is TGTGCCAGCAGCTTGCTGGCGGGGGTTGGTGAGCAGTTCTTC. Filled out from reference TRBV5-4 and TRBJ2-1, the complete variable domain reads ETGVTQSPTHLIKTRGQQVTLRCSSQSGHNTVSWYQQALGQGPQFIFQYYREEENGRGNFPPRFSGLQFPNYSSELNVNALELDDSALYLCASSLLAGVGEQFFGPGTRLTVL.

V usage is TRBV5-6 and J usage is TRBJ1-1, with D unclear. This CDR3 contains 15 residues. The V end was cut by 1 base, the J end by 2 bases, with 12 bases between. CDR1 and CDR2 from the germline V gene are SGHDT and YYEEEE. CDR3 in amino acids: CASSLIVTENTEAFF. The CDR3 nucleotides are TGTGCCAGCAGCTTGATAGTCACAGAAAACACTGAAGCTTTCTTT.

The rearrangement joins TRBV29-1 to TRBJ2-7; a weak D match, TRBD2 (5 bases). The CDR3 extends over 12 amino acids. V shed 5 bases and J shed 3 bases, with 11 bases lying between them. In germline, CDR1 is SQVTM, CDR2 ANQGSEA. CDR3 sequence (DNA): TGCAGCGTTAGACAACTAGGCTACGAGCAGTACTTC. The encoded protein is CSVRQLGYEQYF.

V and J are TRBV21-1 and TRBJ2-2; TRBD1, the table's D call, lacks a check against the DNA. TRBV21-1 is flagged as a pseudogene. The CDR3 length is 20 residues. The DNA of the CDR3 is TGTGCCAGCAGCAAAGGGGGGATCCTTCGACAGGGTGGGGGCACCGGGGAGCTGTTTTTT. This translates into CASSKGGILRQGGGTGELFF.

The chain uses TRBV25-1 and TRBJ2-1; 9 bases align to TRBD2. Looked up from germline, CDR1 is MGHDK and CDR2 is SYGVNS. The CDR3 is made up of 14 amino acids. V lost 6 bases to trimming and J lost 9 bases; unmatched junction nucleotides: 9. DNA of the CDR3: TGTGCCAGCAGGATAGCGGGAGTCGCGGGTGAGCAGTTCTTC. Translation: CASRIAGVAGEQFF.

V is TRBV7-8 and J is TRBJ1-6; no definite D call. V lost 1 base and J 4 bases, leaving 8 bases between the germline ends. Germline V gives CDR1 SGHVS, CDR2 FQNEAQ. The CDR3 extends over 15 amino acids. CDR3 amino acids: CASSLEQAYNSPLHF. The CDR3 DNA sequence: TGTGCCAGCAGCTTAGAGCAGGCTTATAATTCACCCCTCCACTTT.

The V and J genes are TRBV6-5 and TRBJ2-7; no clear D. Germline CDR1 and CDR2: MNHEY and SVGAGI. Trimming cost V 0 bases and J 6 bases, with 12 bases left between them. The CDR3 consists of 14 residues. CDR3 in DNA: TGTGCCAGCAGTTACTCGAATCCCGAGATCGAGCAGTACTTC. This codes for CASSYSNPEIEQYF.

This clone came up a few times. Written as DNA, the CDR3 is TGTGCCAGAAGCTTTGGAACTAGCGGGAGCCAAGAGACCCAGTACTTC. Translated, it gives CARSFGTSGSQETQYF. The chain is built from TRBV5-3 and TRBJ2-5; the match to TRBD2 covers 11 bases. TRBV5-3 is given ORF status, its function remaining uncertain. V dropped 2 bases and J dropped 1; count of bases not matched to a gene: 4. This CDR3 has 16 amino acids.

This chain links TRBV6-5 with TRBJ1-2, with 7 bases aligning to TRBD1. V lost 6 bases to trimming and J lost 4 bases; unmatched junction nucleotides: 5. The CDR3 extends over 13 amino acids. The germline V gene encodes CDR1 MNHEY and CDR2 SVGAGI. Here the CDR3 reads CASSEGQPYGYTF. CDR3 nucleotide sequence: TGTGCCAGCAGCGAGGGACAGCCCTATGGCTACACCTTC.

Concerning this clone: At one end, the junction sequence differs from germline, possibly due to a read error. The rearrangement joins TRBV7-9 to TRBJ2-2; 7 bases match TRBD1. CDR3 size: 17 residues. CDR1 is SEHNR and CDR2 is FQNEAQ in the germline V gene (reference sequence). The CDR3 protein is CSSSPPNVLTGPGELFF. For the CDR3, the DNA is TGTTCCAGCAGCCCCCCCAACGTTTTGACAGGGCCCGGGGAGCTGTTTTTT.

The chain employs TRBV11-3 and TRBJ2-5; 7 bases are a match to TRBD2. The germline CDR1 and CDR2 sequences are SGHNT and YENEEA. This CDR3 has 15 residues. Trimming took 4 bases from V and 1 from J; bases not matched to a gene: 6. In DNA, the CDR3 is TGTGCCAGCAGCTCCCTAGCGGCTCTCCAAGAGACCCAGTACTTC. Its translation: CASSSLAALQETQYF.

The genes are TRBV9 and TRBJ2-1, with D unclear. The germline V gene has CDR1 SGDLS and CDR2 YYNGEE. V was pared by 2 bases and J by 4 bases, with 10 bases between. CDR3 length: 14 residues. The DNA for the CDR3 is TGTGCCAGCAGCGTTTTTAACAGTTACAATGAGCAGTTCTTC. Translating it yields CASSVFNSYNEQFF.

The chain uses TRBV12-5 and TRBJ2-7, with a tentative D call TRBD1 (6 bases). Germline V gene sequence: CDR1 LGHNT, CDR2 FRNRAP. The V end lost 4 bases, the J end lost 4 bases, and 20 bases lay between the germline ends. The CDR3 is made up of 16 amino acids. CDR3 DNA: TGTGCTAGTGGTTGGAACCCGGACAGCCGGCAATACGAGCAGTACTTC. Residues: CASGWNPDSRQYEQYF.

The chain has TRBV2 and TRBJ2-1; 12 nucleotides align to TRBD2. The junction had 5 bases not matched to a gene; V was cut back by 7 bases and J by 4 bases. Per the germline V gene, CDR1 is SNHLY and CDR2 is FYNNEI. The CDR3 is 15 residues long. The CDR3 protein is CASTLLAGGYNEQFF. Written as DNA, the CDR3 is TGTGCCAGCACCCTACTAGCGGGGGGTTACAATGAGCAGTTCTTC.

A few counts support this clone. The CDR3 reads CASSLRTTGTDTQYF. The DNA of the CDR3 is TGTGCCAGCAGCTTAAGGACTACCGGCACAGATACGCAGTATTTT. The chain links TRBV7-2 to TRBJ2-3; tentative D call: TRBD2 (6 bases). The CDR3 spans 15 residues. Trimming stripped 2 bases from V and 1 base from J, with 10 bases between. Germline values: CDR1 SGHTA, CDR2 FQGNSA.

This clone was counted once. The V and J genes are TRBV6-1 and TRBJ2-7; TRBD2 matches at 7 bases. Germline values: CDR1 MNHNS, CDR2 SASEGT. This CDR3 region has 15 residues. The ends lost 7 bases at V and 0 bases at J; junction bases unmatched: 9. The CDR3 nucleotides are TGTGCCAGCACCCGACAGCGGGAAAACTCCTACGAGCAGTACTTC. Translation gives CASTRQRENSYEQYF.

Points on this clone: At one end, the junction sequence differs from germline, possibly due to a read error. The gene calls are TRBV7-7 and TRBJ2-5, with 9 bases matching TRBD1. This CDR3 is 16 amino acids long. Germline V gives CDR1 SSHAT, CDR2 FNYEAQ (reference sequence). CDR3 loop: CASSLAGTGNQETQYF. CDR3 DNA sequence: TGTGCTAGCAGCTTGGCCGGGACAGGGAACCAAGAGACCCAGTACTTC. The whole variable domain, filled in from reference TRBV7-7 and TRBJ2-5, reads GAGVSQSPRYKVTKRGQDVTLRCDPISSHATLYWYQQALGQGPEFLTYFNYEAQPDKSGLPSDRFSAERPEGSISTLTIQRTEQRDSAMYRCASSLAGTGNQETQYFGPGTRLLVL.

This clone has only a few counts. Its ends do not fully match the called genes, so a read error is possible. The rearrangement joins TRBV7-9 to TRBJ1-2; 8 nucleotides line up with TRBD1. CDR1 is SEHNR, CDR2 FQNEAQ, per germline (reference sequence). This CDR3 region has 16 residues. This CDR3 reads CSSSNLLTGDLYGYTF. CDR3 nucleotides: TGTTCCAGCAGCAATTTATTGACAGGGGACCTCTATGGCTACACCTTC. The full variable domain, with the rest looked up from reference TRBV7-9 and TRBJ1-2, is DTGVSQNPRHKITKRGQNVTFRCDPISEHNRLYWYRQTLGQGPEFLTYFQNEAQLEKSRLLSDRFSAERPKGSFSTLEIQRTEQGDSAMYLCSSSNLLTGDLYGYTFGSGTRLTVV.

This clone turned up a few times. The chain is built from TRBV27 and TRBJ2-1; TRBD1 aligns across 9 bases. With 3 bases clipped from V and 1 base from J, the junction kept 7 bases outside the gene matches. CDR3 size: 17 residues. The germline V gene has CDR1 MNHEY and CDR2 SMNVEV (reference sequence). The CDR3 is CASSFSRTGESYNEQFF. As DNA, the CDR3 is TGTGCCAGCAGTTTTTCTCGGACAGGGGAGTCCTACAATGAGCAGTTCTTC.

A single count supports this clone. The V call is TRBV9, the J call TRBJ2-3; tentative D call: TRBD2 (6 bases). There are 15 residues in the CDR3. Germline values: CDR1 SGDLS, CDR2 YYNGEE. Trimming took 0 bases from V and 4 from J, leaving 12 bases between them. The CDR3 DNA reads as TGTGCCAGCAGCGTAGCGGAGGGAGCCGCAGATACGCAGTATTTT. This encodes CASSVAEGAADTQYF.